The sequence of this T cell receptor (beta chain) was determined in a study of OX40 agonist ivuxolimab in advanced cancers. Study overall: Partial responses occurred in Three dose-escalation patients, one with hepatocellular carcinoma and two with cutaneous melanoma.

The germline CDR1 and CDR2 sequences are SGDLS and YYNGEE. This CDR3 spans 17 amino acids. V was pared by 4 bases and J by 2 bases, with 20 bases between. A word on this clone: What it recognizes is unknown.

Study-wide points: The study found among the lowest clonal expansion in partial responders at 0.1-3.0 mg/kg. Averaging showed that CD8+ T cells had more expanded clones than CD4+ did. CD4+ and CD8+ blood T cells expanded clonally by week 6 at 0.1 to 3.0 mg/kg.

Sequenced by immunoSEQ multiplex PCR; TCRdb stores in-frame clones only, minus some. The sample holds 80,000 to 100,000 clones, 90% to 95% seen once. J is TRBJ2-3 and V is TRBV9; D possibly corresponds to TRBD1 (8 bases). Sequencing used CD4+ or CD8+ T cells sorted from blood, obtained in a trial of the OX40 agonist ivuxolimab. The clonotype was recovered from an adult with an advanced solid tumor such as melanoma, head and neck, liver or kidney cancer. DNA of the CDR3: TGTGCCAGCAGCCCCAGGGGGCTAGCGGTCCCCACAGATACGCAGTATTTT. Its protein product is CASSPRGLAVPTDTQYF.